This TCR beta chain is from a study of T-cell memory formation after mild COVID-19. Study findings and constraints: CD8+ contracting clones occupied EMRA, while CD4+ ones occupied mainly CM and EM. Some clones that responded were present in memory (sampled pre-infection), which suggests cross-reactive memory joined. A balance of CD4 and CD8 characterized clones contracting day 15 to 85, whereas later expanders leaned CD4+.

TCRalpha and TCRbeta libraries used 5'RACE with constant-segment primers and UMIs. TCRdb re-called the 5' RACE reads with MiXCR, one entry per CDR3 protein. This sample has roughly 560,000 distinct CDR3 sequences, with 20% found just once. Looked up from germline, CDR1 is MNHNS and CDR2 is SASEGT. The CDR3 is 15 residues long. Losses at the gene ends were 1 base for V and 5 bases for J; bases not matched to a gene: 3. Many counts were recorded for this clonotype. The target antigen is unknown. The V call is TRBV6-1, the J call TRBJ2-1; TRBD2 aligns across 9 bases. The receptor was isolated from an adult woman who had mild COVID-19 (a few samples of this study predate the infection). Cell type and time point are not known. The sequencing sample was made of PBMCs or a T cell subset sorted from them (not recorded which). In DNA form, the CDR3 reads TGTGCCAGCAGTGAAGGACTAGCGGCCCACAATGAGCAGTTCTTC. This encodes CASSEGLAAHNEQFF.